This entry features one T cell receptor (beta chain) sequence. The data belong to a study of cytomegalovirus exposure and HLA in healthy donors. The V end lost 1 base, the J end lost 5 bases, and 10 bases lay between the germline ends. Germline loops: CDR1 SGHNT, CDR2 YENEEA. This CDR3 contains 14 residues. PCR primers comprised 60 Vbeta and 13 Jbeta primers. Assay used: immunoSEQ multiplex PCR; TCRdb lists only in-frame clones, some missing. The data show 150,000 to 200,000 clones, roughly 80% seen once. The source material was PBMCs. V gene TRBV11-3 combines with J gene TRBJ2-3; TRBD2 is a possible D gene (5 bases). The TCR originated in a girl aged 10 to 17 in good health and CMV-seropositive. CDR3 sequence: CASSLGLAGDTQYF. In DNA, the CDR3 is TGTGCCAGCAGCTTAGGGCTAGCAGGAGATACGCAGTATTTT. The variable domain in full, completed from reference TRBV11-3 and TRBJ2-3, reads EAGVVQSPRYKIIEKKQPVAFWCNPISGHNTLYWYLQNLGQGPELLIRYENEEAVDDSQLPKDRFSAERLKGVDSTLKIQPAELGDSAVYLCASSLGLAGDTQYFGPGTRLTVL.